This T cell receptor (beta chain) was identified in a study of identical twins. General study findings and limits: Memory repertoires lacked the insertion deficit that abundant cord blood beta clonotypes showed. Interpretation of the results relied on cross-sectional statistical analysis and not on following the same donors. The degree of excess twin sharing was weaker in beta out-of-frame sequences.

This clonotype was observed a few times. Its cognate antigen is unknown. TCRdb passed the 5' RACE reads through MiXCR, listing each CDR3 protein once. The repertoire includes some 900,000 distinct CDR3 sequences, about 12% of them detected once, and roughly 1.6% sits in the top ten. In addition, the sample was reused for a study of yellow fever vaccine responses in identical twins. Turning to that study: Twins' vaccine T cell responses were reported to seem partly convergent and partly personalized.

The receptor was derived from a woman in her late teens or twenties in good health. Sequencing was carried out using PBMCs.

DNA for the CDR3: TGTGCCATCAGAGCCTCACAGGGGAGCACAGATACGCAGTATTTT. Translation: CAIRASQGSTDTQYF. The chain is built from TRBV10-3 and TRBJ2-3; 7 nucleotides match TRBD1. This CDR3 spans 15 amino acids. Germline loops: CDR1 ENHRY, CDR2 SYGVKD. The J segment lost 0 bases and the V segment lost 6 bases, leaving 6 bases of the junction unmatched.